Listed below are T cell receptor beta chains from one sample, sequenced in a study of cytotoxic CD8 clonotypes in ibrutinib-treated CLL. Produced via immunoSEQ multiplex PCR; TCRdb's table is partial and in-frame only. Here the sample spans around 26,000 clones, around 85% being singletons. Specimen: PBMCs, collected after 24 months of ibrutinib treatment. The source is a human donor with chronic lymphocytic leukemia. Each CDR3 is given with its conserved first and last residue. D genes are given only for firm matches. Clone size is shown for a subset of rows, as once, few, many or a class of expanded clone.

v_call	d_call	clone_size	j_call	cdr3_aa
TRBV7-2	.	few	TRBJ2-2	CASSPRGNTGELFF
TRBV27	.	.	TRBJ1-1	CASSFRRGLGTEAFF
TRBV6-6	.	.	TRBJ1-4	CASEVATNEKLFF
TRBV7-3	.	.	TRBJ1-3	CASSQTGGKSGNTIYF
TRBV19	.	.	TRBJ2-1	CASSKTGEGSYNEQFF
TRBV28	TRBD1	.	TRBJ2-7	CASSFFPRQGVSLSYEQYF
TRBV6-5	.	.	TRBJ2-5	CASSQTGETQYF
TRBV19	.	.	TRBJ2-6	CASSIVRLSGANVLTF
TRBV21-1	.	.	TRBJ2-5	CASSKRTGQGDQETQYF
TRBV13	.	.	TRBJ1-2	CASSSRGLGYTF
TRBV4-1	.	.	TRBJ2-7	CASSQEILGGGLHYEQYF
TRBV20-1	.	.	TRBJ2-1	CSARDRGVLFF
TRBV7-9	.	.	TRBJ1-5	CASSLGANSNQPQHF
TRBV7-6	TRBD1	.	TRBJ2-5	CASSQEGQGGETQYF
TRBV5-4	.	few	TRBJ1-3	CASSPTLSSGNTIYF
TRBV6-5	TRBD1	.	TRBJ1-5	CASSPGQGARQPQHF
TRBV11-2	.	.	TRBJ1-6	CASSLSRDNSPLHF
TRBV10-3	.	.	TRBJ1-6	CAITGNRSNSPLHF
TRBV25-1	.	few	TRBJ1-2	CASSHGGKGYTF
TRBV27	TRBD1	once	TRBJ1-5	CASSPGQGARAGQPQHF
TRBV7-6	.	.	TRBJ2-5	CASSSEWSLLGETQYF
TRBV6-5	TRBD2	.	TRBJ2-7	CASSDPGTSYEQYF
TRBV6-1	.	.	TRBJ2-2	CASSVGTNTGELFF
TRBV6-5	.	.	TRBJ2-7	CATKGTYYEQYF
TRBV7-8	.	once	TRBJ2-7	CASSLAAKKGWEQYF
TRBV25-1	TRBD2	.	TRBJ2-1	CASIAGGIHNEQFF
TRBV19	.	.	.	CASSIRDTKVYEQYF
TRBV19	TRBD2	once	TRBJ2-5	CASSPRTSGGETQYF
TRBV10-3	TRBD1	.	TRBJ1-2	CAISEQAGGEFTF
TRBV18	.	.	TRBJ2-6	CASSPQGSGANVLTF
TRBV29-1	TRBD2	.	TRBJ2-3	CSVETETSYADTQYF
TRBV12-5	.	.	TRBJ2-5	CASLMAGQETQYF
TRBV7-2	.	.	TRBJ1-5	CASSAFSGPMAPQHF
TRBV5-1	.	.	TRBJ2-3	CASSLLSEGDYTQYF
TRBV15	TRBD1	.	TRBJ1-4	CATSEGTGGTNEKLFF
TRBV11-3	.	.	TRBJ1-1	CASSLSGYTEAFF
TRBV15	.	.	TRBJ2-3	CATSRDRSADTQYF
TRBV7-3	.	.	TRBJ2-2	CASSLFDGGELFF
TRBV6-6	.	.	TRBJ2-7	CASRKAYEQYF
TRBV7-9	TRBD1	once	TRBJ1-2	CASSLAVGQGYGYTF
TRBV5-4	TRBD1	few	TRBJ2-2	CASSTGDRRTGELFF
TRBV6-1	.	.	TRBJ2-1	CASQEENNEQFF
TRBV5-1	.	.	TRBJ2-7	CASSLGTVNEQYF
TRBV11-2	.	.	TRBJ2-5	CASSHTGDRKYF
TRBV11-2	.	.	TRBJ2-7	CASSLGGSYEQYF
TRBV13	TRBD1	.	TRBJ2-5	CASSSYQGAGETQYF
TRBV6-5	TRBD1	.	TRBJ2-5	CASRENRGVQTQYF
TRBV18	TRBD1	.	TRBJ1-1	CASSPWEGAREEGNTEAFF
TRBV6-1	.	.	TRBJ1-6	CASSLRQDGNSPLHF
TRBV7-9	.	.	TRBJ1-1	CASSLGGSSNTEAFF